A selection of T cell receptor beta chains follows, all from one sample in a study of T cell clusters in autoimmune cytopenias. Reanalyzing the multiplex PCR reads, TCRdb keeps one entry per CDR3 protein, without DNA. Here the sample table reports some 4,700 distinct CDR3 sequences. Material: peripheral blood. The receptors derive from a human donor with an autoimmune cytopenia or autoimmune hepatitis (not recorded which). The CDR3 runs from the conserved cysteine through the conserved F or W. Fields, in order: clone size, J gene, V gene, CDR3 protein. Rows give clone size only sometimes, using once, few, many, or a class for an expanded clone.

.	TRBJ1-1	TRBV6-2/TRBV6-3	CASRGRQGAGTEAFF
.	TRBJ2-1	TRBV20-1	CSARLLLAGVHNEQFF
medium-sized	TRBJ2-3	TRBV7-6	CASTLGSGTSGWDTQYF
hyperexpanded	TRBJ2-1	TRBV7-9	CASSVRTDSYNEQFF
medium-sized	TRBJ2-7	TRBV27	CASSPGTGIYEQYF
medium-sized	TRBJ2-1	TRBV12-5	CASGLSTVFNEQFF
.	TRBJ2-7	TRBV25-1	CASSDQGQDSYEQYF
.	TRBJ2-2	TRBV7-2	CASSFWQNTGELFF
medium-sized	TRBJ2-7	TRBV29-1	CSVDPGQGGDEQYF
.	TRBJ1-5	TRBV5-5	CASSPGQVPNQPQHF
medium-sized	TRBJ1-5	TRBV10-2	CASSQGSLQPQHF
medium-sized	TRBJ1-1	TRBV6-5	CASSYSGIRNTEAFF
.	TRBJ2-4	TRBV6-1	CASSGERLAKNIQYF
.	TRBJ2-3	TRBV27	CASSLGQAPYTTDTQYF
medium-sized	TRBJ2-5	TRBV6-5	CASSPPGTKTQYF
medium-sized	TRBJ1-2	TRBV10-3	CAISESQGIGGYTF
.	TRBJ2-1	TRBV19	CASSVSGSLNEQFF
medium-sized	TRBJ2-7	TRBV27	CASSLGRSGGIHEQYF
medium-sized	TRBJ2-7	TRBV5-1	CASSLETSKPYEQYF
medium-sized	TRBJ1-5	TRBV19	CASSISQGQPQHF
.	TRBJ2-7	TRBV13	CASSLGSPLSSYEQYF
medium-sized	TRBJ1-1	TRBV19	CASSISGARPTEAFF
.	TRBJ1-2	TRBV30	CAWEVRNYGYTF
medium-sized	TRBJ1-2	TRBV7-9	CASSLLEGYTF
.	TRBJ2-1	TRBV20-1	CSAILGSVTFGEQFF
medium-sized	TRBJ1-1	TRBV29-1	CSVGRGTIGAFF
medium-sized	TRBJ1-2	TRBV30	CAWSALTGTYGYTF
.	TRBJ1-2	TRBV6-1	CASRTGQLYGYTF